What follows are 19 T cell receptor beta chains derived from one specimen sequenced in a study of T cell responses to AZD1222 COVID-19 vaccine. Profiled with immunoSEQ multiplex PCR; TCRdb holds only in-frame clones, not every one. This repertoire shows about 82,000 clones, 80% to 95% found once; its top ten account for 2.5% to 3.5%. The starting material was peripheral blood, obtained 28 days after the second AZD1222 dose. These receptors were obtained from an adult who received the AZD1222 COVID-19 vaccine.

The chain uses TRBV7-9 and TRBJ1-1; D is unclear. Trimming cost V 0 bases and J 1 base, with 9 bases left between them. The CDR3 is 15 residues long. Germline V lookup: CDR1 SEHNR, CDR2 FQNEAQ (reference sequence). In nucleotides, the CDR3 is TGTGCCAGCAGCTTAGCGGGAGTTGGGAACACTGAAGCTTTCTTT. Translation gives CASSLAGVGNTEAFF.

The CDR3 region is CASSYSRGGDTQYF. CDR3 sequence (DNA): TGTGCCAGCAGTTACAGTCGGGGCGGAGATACGCAGTATTTT. This rearrangement joins TRBV6-2 or TRBV6-3 to TRBJ2-3; D possibly matches TRBD1 or TRBD2 (5 bases each). CDR1 and CDR2 from the germline V gene are MNHEY and SVGEGT. V lost 2 bases, J lost 5 bases, and 11 bases lay in between. This CDR3 region has 14 residues.

The chain combines TRBV2 with TRBJ1-2, with TRBD1 as a possible D gene (6 bases). The CDR3 loop spans 13 amino acids. V was shortened by 4 bases and J by 2 bases, with 8 bases between the two germline ends. Germline assignment: CDR1 SNHLY and CDR2 FYNNEI. This chain's CDR3 is CASSVDRNYGYTF. CDR3 coding DNA: TGTGCCAGCAGTGTTGACAGGAACTATGGCTACACCTTC.

Only one count was recorded for this clone. A read error may account for a junction end that differs from germline. CDR3 protein: CAWETGSRRF. The CDR3 DNA is TGTGCCTGGGAAACAGGGAGCCGTCGCTTC. V usage is TRBV30 and J usage is TRBJ1-2; D possibly corresponds to TRBD1 (6 bases). This CDR3 has 10 residues. Germline values: CDR1 GTSNPN, CDR2 SVGIG (reference sequence).

The V call is TRBV15, the J call TRBJ2-7; 10 bases fit TRBD1. CDR3 length: 13 amino acids. CDR1 and CDR2 (germline): LNHNV, YYDKDF (reference sequence). With V trimmed by 8 bases and J by 0 bases, 1 base remained unmatched. The chain's CDR3 is CATGTGVSYEQYF. As DNA, the CDR3 is TGTGCCACCGGGACAGGGGTCTCCTACGAGCAGTACTTC.

This rearrangement joins TRBV2 to TRBJ1-5; D uncertain. This CDR3 is built from 15 residues. V lost 0 bases and J 2 bases, leaving 8 bases between the germline ends. Germline-derived CDR1 and CDR2 are SNHLY and FYNNEI. The DNA for the CDR3 is TGTGCCAGCAGTGAAGCGGCGAGGGGCAATCAGCCCCAGCATTTT. Its translation: CASSEAARGNQPQHF.

The J gene is TRBJ1-2, the V gene TRBV4-1; unclear D gene. CDR1 and CDR2 (germline): MGHRA, YSYEKL. V lost 0 bases and J lost 6, with 5 bases in between. The length of the CDR3 is 12 residues. CDR3 residues: CASSQEADGYTF. CDR3 DNA sequence: TGCGCCAGCAGCCAAGAGGCGGATGGCTACACCTTC.

The chain has TRBV27 and TRBJ2-3, with 7 bases that match TRBD2. The ends lost 8 bases at V and 4 bases at J; junction bases unmatched: 0. Germline lookup yields CDR1 MNHEY and CDR2 SMNVEV (reference sequence). CDR3 length: 11 residues. CDR3 DNA: TGTGCCAGCGGGAGGGCAGATACGCAGTATTTT. Its translation: CASGRADTQYF.

The V call is TRBV5-1, the J call TRBJ1-2; weak D call: TRBD1 (5 bases). V was pared by 4 bases and J by 4 bases, with 17 bases between. Germline V gene sequence: CDR1 SGHRS, CDR2 YFSETQ. CDR3 size: 15 residues. The CDR3 is CASSPRPDGGYGYTF. CDR3 sequence (DNA): TGCGCCAGCAGCCCACGGCCCGATGGGGGCTATGGCTACACCTTC.

This clone showed up just a few times. V usage is TRBV6-6 and J usage is TRBJ2-7; maybe TRBD1 (6 bases). V was shortened by 0 bases and J by 0 bases, with 6 bases between the two germline ends. CDR1 and CDR2 from the germline V gene are MNHNY and SVGAGI (reference sequence). The CDR3 covers 14 residues. The CDR3 region is CASSYSDSSYEQYF. Written as DNA, the CDR3 is TGTGCCAGCAGTTACTCGGACAGCTCCTACGAGCAGTACTTC.

This clone occurred a few times. J is TRBJ2-2 and V is TRBV6-5; unclear D gene. Germline V gives CDR1 MNHEY, CDR2 SVGAGI. Trimming left V 0 bases short and J 4 bases short, with 9 bases between. This CDR3 comprises 15 residues. In DNA, the CDR3 is TGTGCCAGCAGTTACTCGCCCGTGTCCACCGGGGAGCTGTTTTTT. As protein: CASSYSPVSTGELFF.

The chain has TRBV5-1 and TRBJ2-3; weak D call: TRBD2 (6 bases). V lost 4 bases and J 6 bases, leaving 15 bases between the germline ends. The CDR3 contains 14 residues. Germline CDR1 and CDR2: SGHRS and YFSETQ. CDR3 region: CASSVDIRGDTQYF. In DNA, the CDR3 is TGCGCCAGCAGCGTGGACATCCGGGGGGATACGCAGTATTTT.

The chain has TRBV5-4 and TRBJ2-5, with D possibly being TRBD2 (6 bases). The CDR3 is made up of 11 amino acids. The germline CDR1 and CDR2 sequences are SGHNT and YYREEE (reference sequence). V was shortened by 7 bases and J by 5 bases, with 9 bases between the two germline ends. The CDR3 spells CASAEGETQYF. The CDR3 nucleotides read TGTGCCAGCGCGGAGGGGGAGACCCAGTACTTC.

The genes are TRBV11-3 and TRBJ2-1; 9 positions agree with TRBD1. The CDR3 extends over 15 amino acids. V lost 4 bases to trimming and J lost 8 bases; unmatched junction nucleotides: 9. CDR1 and CDR2 from the germline V gene are SGHNT and YENEEA. The CDR3 here is CASSSGQGLRDEQFF. For the CDR3, the DNA is TGTGCCAGCAGCTCCGGACAGGGGTTACGGGATGAGCAGTTCTTC.

V and J are TRBV3-1 (or the pseudogene TRBV3-2) and TRBJ1-3; D is uncertain. V lost 5 bases and J lost 7, with 12 bases in between. The CDR3 is made up of 13 amino acids. In germline, CDR1 is LGHDT, CDR2 YNNKEL (reference sequence). This CDR3 reads CASSARLGNTIYF. DNA of the CDR3: TGTGCCAGCAGCGCCCGCCTAGGGAACACCATATATTTT.

This chain joins TRBV3-1 (or the pseudogene TRBV3-2) and TRBJ1-2; D uncertain. CDR1 and CDR2 from the germline V gene are LGHDT and YNNKEL (reference sequence). The V gene lost 4 bases and the J gene lost 4 bases, with 7 bases spanning the gap. The CDR3 covers 12 residues. In nucleotides, the CDR3 is TGTGCCAGCAGCCGGGAGTTCTATGGCTACACCTTC. As protein: CASSREFYGYTF.

The J gene is TRBJ2-3, the V gene TRBV5-8; D is perhaps TRBD2 (6 bases). The CDR3 loop spans 16 amino acids. Looked up from germline, CDR1 is SGHTS and CDR2 is YDEGEE. V shed 4 bases and J shed 6 bases, with 21 bases lying between them. The CDR3 loop reads CASSPHLGGWLDTQYF. The CDR3 nucleotides read TGTGCCAGCAGCCCCCACCTGGGGGGTTGGTTGGATACGCAGTATTTT.

V usage is TRBV3-1 (or the pseudogene TRBV3-2) and J usage is TRBJ1-2, with a possible D match to TRBD1 (5 bases). Germline loops: CDR1 LGHDT, CDR2 YNNKEL (reference sequence). The length of the CDR3 is 15 residues. V lost 0 bases, J lost 1 base, and 9 bases lay in between. The CDR3 sequence is CASSQDSDSNYGYTF. As DNA, the CDR3 is TGTGCCAGCAGCCAAGATTCTGACAGTAACTATGGCTACACCTTC.

This chain links TRBV29-1 with TRBJ1-1; D remains unclear. The CDR3 length is 12 residues. V lost 3 bases and J 4 bases, leaving 9 bases between the germline ends. Germline assignment: CDR1 SQVTM and CDR2 ANQGSEA. CDR3 DNA sequence: TGCAGCGTTGAGTCGGTGAGCACTGAAGCTTTCTTT. It is translated as CSVESVSTEAFF.